This TCR beta chain appears in the sequencing data of a study of identical twins. Regarding the study as a whole: Clonotypes of the beta chain that were abundant in cord blood carried fewer insertions (memory repertoires showed none).

Per germline, CDR1 MNHNS and CDR2 SASEGT. The CDR3 consists of 16 residues. V was clipped by 6 bases and J by 7 bases; unmatched bases: 11. MiXCR, applied by TCRdb to the 5' RACE reads, yields one record per CDR3 protein. The table has roughly 250,000 distinct CDR3 sequences, approximately 7% seen once. This clonotype has just a few counts. Its target is unknown. These data are also associated with another study on yellow fever vaccine responses in identical twins. As that report states: Twins reportedly mounted vaccine T cell responses that seemed partly convergent, partly personalized.

The clonotype was recovered from a woman aged 18-30 years in good health. The rearrangement links TRBV6-1 to TRBJ2-2; 10 bases are shared with TRBD1. Sequenced input: memory (CD45RO+) T cells sorted from blood. The CDR3 region is CASSSPGTGAIGELFF. As DNA, the CDR3 is TGTGCCAGCAGCTCCCCCGGGACAGGGGCGATCGGGGAGCTGTTTTTT.